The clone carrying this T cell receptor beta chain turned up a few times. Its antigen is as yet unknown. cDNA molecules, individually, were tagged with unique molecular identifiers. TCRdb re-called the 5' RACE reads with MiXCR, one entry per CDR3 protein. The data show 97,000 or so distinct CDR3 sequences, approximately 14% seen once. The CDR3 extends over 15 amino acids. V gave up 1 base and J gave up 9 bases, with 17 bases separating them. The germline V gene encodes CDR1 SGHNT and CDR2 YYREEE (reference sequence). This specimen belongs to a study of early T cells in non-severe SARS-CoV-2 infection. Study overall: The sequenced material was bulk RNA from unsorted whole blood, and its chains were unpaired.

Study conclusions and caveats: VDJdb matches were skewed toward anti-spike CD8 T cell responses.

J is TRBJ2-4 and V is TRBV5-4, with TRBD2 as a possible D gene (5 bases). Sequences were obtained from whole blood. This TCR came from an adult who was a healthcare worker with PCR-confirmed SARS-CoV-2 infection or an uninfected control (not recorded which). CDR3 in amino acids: CASSLNGMSPPIQYF. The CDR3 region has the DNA TGTGCCAGCAGCTTGAACGGGATGTCCCCCCCCATTCAGTACTTC.